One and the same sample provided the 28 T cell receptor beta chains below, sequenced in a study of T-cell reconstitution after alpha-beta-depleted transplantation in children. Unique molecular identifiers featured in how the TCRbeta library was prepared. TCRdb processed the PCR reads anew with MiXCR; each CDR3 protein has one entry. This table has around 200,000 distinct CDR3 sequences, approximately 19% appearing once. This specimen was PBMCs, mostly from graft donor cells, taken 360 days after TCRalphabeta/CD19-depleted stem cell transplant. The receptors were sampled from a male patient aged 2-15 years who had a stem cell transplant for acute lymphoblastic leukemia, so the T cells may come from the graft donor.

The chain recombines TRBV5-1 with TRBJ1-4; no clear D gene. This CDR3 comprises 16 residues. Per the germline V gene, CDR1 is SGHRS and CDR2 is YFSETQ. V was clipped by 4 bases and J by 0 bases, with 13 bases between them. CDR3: CASSLLDQATNEKLFF. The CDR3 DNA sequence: TGCGCCAGCAGCCTGCTGGATCAAGCAACTAATGAAAAACTGTTTTTT.

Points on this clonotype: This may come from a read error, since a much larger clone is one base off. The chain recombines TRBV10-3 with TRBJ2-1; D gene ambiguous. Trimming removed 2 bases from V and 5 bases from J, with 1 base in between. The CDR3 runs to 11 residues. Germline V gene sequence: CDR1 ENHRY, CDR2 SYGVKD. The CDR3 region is CAISEDNEQFF. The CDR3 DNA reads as TGTGCCATCAGTGAGGACAATGAGCAGTTCTTC.

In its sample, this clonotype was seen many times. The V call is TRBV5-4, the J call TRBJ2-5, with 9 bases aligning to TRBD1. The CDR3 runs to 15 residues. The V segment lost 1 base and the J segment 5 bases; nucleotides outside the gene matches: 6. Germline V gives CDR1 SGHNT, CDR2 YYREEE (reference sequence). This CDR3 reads CASSLNRGLGETQYF. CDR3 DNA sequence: TGTGCCAGCAGCTTGAACAGGGGGCTTGGGGAGACCCAGTACTTC.

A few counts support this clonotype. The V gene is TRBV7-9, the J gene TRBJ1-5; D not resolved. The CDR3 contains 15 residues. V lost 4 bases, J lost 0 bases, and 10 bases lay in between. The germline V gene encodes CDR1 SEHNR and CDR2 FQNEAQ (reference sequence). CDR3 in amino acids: CASSSTEHSNQPQHF. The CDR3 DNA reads TGTGCCAGCAGCTCGACCGAGCATAGCAATCAGCCCCAGCATTTT.

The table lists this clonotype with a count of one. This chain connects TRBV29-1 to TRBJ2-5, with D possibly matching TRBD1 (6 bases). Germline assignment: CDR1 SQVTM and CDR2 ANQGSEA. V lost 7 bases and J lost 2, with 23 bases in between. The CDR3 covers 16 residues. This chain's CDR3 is CSAASGQRWGQETQYF. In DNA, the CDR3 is TGCAGCGCCGCCTCCGGACAGAGATGGGGACAAGAGACCCAGTACTTC. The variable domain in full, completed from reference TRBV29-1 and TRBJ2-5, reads SAVISQKPSRDICQRGTSLTIQCQVDSQVTMMFWYRQQPGQSLTLIATANQGSEATYESGFVIDKFPISRPNLTFSTLTVSNMSPEDSSIYLCSAASGQRWGQETQYFGPGTRLLVL.

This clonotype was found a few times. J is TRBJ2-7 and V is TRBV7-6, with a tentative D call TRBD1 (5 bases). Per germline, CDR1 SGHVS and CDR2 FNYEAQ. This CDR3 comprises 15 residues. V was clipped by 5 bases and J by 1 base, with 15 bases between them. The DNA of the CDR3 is TGTGCCAGCAGCAAGACAGAACAAGAATCCTACGAGCAGTACTTC. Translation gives CASSKTEQESYEQYF.

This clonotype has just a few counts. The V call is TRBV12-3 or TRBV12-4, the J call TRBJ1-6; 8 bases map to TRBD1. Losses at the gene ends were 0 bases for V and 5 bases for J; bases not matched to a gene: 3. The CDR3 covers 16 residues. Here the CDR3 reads CASSLASGQDNSPLHF. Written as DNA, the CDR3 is TGTGCCAGCAGTTTAGCCTCGGGACAGGATAATTCACCCCTCCACTTT.

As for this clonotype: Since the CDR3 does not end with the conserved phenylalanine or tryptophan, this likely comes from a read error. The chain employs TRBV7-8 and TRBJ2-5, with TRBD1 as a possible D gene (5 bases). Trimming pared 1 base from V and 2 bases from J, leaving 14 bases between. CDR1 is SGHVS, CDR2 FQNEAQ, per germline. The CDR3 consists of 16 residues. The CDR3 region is CASSLEGREVQETQYY. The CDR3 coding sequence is TGTGCCAGCAGCTTAGAGGGCAGGGAAGTACAAGAGACCCAGTACTAC.

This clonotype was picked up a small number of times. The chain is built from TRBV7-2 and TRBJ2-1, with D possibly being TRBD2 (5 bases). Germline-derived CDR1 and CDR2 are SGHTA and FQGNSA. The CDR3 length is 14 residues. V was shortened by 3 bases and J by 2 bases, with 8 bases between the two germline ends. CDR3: CASSFRGTYNEQFF. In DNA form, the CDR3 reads TGTGCCAGCAGCTTCAGAGGGACCTACAATGAGCAGTTCTTC.

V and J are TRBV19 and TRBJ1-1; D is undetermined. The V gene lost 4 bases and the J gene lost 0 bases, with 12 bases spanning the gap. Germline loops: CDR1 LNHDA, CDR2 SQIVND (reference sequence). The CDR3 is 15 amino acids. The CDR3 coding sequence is TGTGCCAGTAGTACCCAGGATGGGTTGAACACTGAAGCTTTCTTT. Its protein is CASSTQDGLNTEAFF. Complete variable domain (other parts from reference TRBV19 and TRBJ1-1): DGGITQSPKYLFRKEGQNVTLSCEQNLNHDAMYWYRQDPGQGLRLIYYSQIVNDFQKGDIAEGYSVSREKKESFPLTVTSAQKNPTAFYLCASSTQDGLNTEAFFGQGTRLTVV.

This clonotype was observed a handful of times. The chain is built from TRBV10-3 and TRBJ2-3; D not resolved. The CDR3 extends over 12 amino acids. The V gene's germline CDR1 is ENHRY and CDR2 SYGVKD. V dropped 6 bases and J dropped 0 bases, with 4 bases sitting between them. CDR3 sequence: CAISLSTDTQYF. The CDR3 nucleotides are TGTGCCATCAGCCTAAGCACAGATACGCAGTATTTT.

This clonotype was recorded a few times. The CDR3 DNA reads as TGTGCCAGCAGCTTCCACGAAGGGACGCAGTATTTT. Its protein product is CASSFHEGTQYF. The J gene is TRBJ2-3, the V gene TRBV11-2, with D unclear. The CDR3 extends over 12 amino acids. V was clipped by 3 bases and J by 9 bases, with 10 bases between them. Germline values: CDR1 SGHAT, CDR2 FQNNGV.

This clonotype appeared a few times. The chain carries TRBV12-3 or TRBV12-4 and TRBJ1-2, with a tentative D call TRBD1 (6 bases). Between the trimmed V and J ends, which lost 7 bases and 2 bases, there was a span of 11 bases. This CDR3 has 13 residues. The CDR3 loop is CASTRGGNYGYTF. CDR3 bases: TGTGCCAGCACCCGAGGGGGGAACTATGGCTACACCTTC.

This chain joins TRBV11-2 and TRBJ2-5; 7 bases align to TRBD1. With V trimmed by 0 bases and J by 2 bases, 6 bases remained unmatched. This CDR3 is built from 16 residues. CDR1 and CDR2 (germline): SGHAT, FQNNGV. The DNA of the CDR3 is TGTGCCAGCAGCTTAGACGGGACAGTCCTACAAGAGACCCAGTACTTC. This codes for CASSLDGTVLQETQYF.

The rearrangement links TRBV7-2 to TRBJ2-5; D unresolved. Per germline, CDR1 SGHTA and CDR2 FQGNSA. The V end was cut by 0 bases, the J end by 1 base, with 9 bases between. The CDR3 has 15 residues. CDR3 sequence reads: CASSLATSSQETQYF. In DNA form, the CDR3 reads TGTGCCAGCAGCTTAGCGACGTCTTCCCAAGAGACCCAGTACTTC.

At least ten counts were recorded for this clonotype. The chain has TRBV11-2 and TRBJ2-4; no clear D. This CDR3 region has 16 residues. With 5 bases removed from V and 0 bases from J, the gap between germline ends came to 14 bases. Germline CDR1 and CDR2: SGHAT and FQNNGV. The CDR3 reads CASSLLVSLAKNIQYF. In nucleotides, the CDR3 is TGTGCCAGCAGCCTCTTAGTATCCTTAGCCAAAAACATTCAGTACTTC.

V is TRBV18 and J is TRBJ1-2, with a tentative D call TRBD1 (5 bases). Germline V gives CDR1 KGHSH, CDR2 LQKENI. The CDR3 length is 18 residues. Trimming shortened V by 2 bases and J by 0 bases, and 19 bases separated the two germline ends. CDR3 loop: CASSPLSGRDGANYGYTF. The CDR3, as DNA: TGTGCCAGCTCACCATTAAGCGGGAGGGACGGAGCTAACTATGGCTACACCTTC. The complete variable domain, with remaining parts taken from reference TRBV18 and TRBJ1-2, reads NAGVMQNPRHLVRRRGQEARLRCSPMKGHSHVYWYRQLPEEGLKFMVYLQKENIIDESGMPKERFSAEFPKEGPSILRIQQVVRGDSAAYFCASSPLSGRDGANYGYTFGSGTRLTVV.

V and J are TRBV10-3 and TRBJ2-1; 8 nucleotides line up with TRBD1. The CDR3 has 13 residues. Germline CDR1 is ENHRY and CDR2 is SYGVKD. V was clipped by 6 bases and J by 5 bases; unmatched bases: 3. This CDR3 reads CAIRLDRDNEQFF. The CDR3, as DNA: TGTGCCATCAGACTGGACAGGGACAATGAGCAGTTCTTC.

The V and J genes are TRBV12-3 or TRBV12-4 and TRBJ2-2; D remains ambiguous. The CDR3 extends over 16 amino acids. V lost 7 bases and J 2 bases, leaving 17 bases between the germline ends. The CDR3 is CASILGRKNNTGELFF. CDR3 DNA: TGTGCCAGCATCCTCGGACGGAAGAATAACACCGGGGAGCTGTTTTTT.

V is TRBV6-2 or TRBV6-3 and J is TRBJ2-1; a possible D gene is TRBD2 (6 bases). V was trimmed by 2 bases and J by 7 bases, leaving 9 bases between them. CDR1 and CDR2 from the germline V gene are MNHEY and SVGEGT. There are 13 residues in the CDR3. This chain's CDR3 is CASSYPRGNEQFF. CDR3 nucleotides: TGTGCCAGCAGTTACCCCCGGGGGAATGAGCAGTTCTTC.

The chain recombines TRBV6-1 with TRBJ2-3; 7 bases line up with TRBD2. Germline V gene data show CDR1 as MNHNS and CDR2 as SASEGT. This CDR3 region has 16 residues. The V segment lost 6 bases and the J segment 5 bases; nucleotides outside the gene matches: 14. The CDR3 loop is CASSPEGAGRVDTQYF. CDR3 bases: TGTGCCAGCAGCCCCGAGGGAGCGGGGAGAGTAGATACGCAGTATTTT.

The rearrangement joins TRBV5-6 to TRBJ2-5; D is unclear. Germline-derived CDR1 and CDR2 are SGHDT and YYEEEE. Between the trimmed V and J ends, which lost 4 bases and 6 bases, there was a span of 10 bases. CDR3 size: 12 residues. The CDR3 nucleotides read TGTGCCAGCAGCCCGAGACAACAGACCCAGTACTTC. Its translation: CASSPRQQTQYF.

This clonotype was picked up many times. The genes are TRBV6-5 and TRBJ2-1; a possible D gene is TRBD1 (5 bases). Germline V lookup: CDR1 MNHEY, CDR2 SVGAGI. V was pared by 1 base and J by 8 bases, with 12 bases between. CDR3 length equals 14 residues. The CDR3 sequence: CASSYYQGTYEQFF. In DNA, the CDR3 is TGTGCCAGCAGTTACTACCAGGGAACTTATGAGCAGTTCTTC.

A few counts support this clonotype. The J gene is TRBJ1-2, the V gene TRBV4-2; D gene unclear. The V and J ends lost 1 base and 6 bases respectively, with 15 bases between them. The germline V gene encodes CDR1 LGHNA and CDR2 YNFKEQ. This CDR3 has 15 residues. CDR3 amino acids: CASSQGVIAVNGYTF. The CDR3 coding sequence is TGTGCCAGCAGCCAAGGGGTGATAGCGGTAAATGGCTACACCTTC.

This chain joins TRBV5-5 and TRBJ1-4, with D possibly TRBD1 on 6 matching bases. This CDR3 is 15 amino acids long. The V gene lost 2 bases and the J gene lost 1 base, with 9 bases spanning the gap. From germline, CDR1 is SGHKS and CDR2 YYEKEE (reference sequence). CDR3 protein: CASSFGTLTNEKLFF. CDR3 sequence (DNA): TGTGCCAGCAGCTTTGGGACACTAACTAATGAAAAACTGTTTTTT.

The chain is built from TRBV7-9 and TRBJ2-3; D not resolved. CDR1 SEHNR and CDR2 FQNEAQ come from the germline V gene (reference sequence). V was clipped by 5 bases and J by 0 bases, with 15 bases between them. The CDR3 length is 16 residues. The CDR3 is CASSPPAPGSTDTQYF. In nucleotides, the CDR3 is TGTGCCAGCAGCCCCCCGGCGCCGGGTAGCACAGATACGCAGTATTTT.

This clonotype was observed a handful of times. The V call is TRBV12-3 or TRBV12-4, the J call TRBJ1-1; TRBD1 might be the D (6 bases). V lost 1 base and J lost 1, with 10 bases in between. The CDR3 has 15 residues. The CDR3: CASSLGGQTNTEAFF. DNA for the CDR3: TGTGCCAGCAGTTTAGGTGGACAGACGAACACTGAAGCTTTCTTT.

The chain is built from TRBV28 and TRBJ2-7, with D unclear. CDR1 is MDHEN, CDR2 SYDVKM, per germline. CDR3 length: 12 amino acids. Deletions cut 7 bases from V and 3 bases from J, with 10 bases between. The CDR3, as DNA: TGTGCCAGCAACCAGGATAGCTACGAGCAGTACTTC. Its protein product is CASNQDSYEQYF.